This T cell receptor (beta chain) was identified during a study of cytomegalovirus exposure and HLA in healthy donors. Points from the study as a whole: First-cohort TCR clusters were later found to tend to co-occur in the 120 or so validation repertoires.

The CDR3 has 12 amino acids. V was trimmed by 7 bases and J by 7 bases, leaving 12 bases between them. Germline V CDR1 and CDR2: SNHLY, FYNNEI. Profiling relied on immunoSEQ multiplex PCR, and the TCRdb table lists in-frame clones only, not all of them. This sample yields about 250,000 clones, of which approximately 87% are seen a single time; about 3% belongs to the top ten. Regarding this clone: Its antigen is still unknown.

The rearrangement links TRBV2 to TRBJ2-3; D might be TRBD2 (5 bases). The sequenced material came from PBMCs. The clonotype comes from a man aged 18 to 29 in good health and CMV-seronegative. The CDR3 loop reads CASTEGTNTQYF. The DNA for the CDR3 is TGTGCCAGCACCGAGGGAACGAATACGCAGTATTTT.